This T cell receptor (beta chain) came from a study of T cell responses to AZD1222 COVID-19 vaccine. TCRdb keeps only in-frame clones here, not all; method: immunoSEQ multiplex PCR. The data contain 150,000 or so clones, around 88% of them singletons. Germline CDR1 and CDR2: SSHAT and FNYEAQ (reference sequence). This CDR3 region has 17 residues. Points on this clone: A read error may account for a junction end that differs from germline.

This sequence originates from an adult in good health. The sample here was peripheral blood, taken on day 0 of AZD1222 vaccination. The V call is TRBV7-7, the J call TRBJ1-3; D call uncertain. This CDR3 reads CASSPLTNAGSGNTIYF. Written as DNA, the CDR3 is TGTGCTAGCAGCCCCTTAACAAACGCCGGCTCTGGAAACACCATATATTTT.